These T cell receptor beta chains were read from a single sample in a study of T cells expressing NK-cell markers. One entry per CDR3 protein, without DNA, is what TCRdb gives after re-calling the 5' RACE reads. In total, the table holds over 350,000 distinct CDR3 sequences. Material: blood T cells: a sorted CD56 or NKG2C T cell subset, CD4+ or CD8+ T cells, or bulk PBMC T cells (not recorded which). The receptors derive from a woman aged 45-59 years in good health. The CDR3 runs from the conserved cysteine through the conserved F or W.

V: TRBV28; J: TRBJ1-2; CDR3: CASSLGRVRISPYGYTF
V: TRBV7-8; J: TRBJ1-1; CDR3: CASSGPEGERAFF
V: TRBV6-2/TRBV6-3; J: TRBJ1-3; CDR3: CATTGNSGNTIYF
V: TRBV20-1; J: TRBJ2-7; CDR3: CSARPGTGGYEQYF
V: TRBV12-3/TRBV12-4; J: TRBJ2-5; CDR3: CASSPQMVAPAKETQYF
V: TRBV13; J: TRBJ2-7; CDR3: CASSPRDRGRSYEQYF
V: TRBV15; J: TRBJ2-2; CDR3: CATRGEASNTGELFF
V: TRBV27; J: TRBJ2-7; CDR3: CASSFTGSSYEQYF
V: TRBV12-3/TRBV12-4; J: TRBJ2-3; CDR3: CASSLALGDTQYF
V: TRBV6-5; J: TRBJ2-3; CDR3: CASSYSTSGTDTQYF
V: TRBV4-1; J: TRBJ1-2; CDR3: CASSPDRGTYGYTF
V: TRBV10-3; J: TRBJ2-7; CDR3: CAISEGEKSSYEQYF
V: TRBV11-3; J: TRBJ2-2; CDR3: CASSSFSGVGGTGELFF
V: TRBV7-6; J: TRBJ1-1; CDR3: CASSEGQLRTEAFF
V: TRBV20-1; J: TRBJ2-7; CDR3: CSARLASGRAQQYF
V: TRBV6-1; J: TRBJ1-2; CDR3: CASTGPLAGYTF
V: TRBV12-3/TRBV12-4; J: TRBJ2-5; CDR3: CASSRDRASTQYF
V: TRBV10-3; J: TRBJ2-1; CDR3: CAISESGLLPYNEQFF
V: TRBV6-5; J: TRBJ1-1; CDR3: CASSMGGGIAEAFF
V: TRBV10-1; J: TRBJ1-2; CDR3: CASSPGGTTYGYTF
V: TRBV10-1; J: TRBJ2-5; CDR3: CASSDGARETQYF
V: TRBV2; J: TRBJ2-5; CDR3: CASSARARKTQYF
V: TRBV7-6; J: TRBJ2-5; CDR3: CASSLQARASETQYF
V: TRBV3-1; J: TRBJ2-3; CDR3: CASSQAVGDTQYF
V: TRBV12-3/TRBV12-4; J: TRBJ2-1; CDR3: CASSPSGTTANEQFF
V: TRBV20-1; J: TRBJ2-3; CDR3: CSATGGAGGPSEDTQYF
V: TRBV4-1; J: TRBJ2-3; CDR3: CASRKVAGGPQDTQYF
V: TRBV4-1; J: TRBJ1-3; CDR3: CASSQGVISGNTIYF
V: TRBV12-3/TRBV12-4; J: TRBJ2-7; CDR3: CASSAPPYGEQYF
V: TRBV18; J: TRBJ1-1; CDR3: CASSARGDTEAFF
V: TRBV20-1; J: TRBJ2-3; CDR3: CSARDLAGTTDTQYF
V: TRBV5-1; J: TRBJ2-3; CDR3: CASSLGGSSTDTQYF
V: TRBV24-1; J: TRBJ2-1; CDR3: CATSVSGGNNEQFF
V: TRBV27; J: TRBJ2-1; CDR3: CASSLKAGVSEQFF
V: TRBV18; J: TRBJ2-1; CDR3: CASSPLPSGRGGQFF
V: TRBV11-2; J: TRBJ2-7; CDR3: CASSTAGRAKSWEQYF
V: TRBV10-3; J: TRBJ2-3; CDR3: CAISERAGSSDTQYF
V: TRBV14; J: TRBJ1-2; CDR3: CASSPDTRTFYGYTF
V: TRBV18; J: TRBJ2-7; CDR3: CASSSGGQKYEQYF
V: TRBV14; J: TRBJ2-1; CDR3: CASSQEVSGAEQFF
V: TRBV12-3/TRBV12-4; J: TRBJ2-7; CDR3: CASTLGQGMREQYF
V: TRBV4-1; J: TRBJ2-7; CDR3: CASSLTSDPSYEQYF
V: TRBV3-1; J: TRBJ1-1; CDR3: CASRGRRETEAFF
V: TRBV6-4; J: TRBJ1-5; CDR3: CASSALEGHTQHF